Following are 7 T cell receptor beta chains from one sample sequenced in a study of control samples from healthy donors and cancer patients (TCRdb year 2020). The library was generated by the immunoSEQ multiplex PCR assay. TCRdb took this table from immuneACCESS and kept in-frame rearrangements with V and J called. Such tables lack part of the clones; where checked against another copy, unresolved V genes explain under half of the gap, and the rest is unexplained. The sample table lists about 65,000 clones, about nine tenths of them with a count of one. The ten biggest clones cover roughly 1.2% of the sample. Sequencing was done on a sample of PBMCs. All receptors derive from a woman in her forties or fifties with colorectal cancer.

The rearrangement links TRBV18 to TRBJ1-1, with D possibly matching TRBD1 (6 bases). CDR1 is KGHSH and CDR2 is LQKENI in the germline V gene. CDR3 length equals 13 residues. V was cut by 3 bases and J by 5 bases, with 10 bases left in between. CDR3 nucleotides: TGTGCCAGCTCACCTAACAGGGAGACTGAAGCTTTCTTT. This translates into CASSPNRETEAFF.

The chain links TRBV7-6 to TRBJ2-2, with D perhaps TRBD1 or TRBD2 (5 bases each). CDR3 length: 14 amino acids. V lost 1 base, J lost 5 bases, and 8 bases lay in between. Looked up from germline, CDR1 is SGHVS and CDR2 is FNYEAQ. Written as DNA, the CDR3 is TGTGCCAGCAGCTTAGGGGGGAGTACCGGGGAGCTGTTTTTT. This encodes CASSLGGSTGELFF.

This clone was counted between two and nine times. The gene calls are TRBV5-1 and TRBJ1-2; unclear D gene. CDR1 and CDR2 (germline): SGHRS, YFSETQ. The V end lost 3 bases, the J end lost 5 bases, and 8 bases lay between the germline ends. This CDR3 is 12 amino acids long. This CDR3 is CASSSTRYGYTF. CDR3 nucleotide sequence: TGCGCCAGCAGCTCGACGAGGTATGGCTACACCTTC.

This clone was counted a single time. The gene calls are TRBV28 and TRBJ2-1; 11 nucleotides align to TRBD2. The germline gives CDR1 MDHEN, CDR2 SYDVKM. This CDR3 is built from 15 residues. Trimming took 6 bases from V and 7 from J; bases not matched to a gene: 8. This chain's CDR3 is CASRLPSGRQNEQFF. Written as DNA, the CDR3 is TGTGCCAGCAGGTTACCTAGCGGGAGGCAGAATGAGCAGTTCTTC.

The chain recombines TRBV5-6 with TRBJ1-1; tentatively, D is TRBD1 (6 bases). The V gene's germline CDR1 is SGHDT and CDR2 YYEEEE. The CDR3 contains 13 residues. V dropped 0 bases and J dropped 5 bases, with 8 bases sitting between them. The CDR3 here is CASSLEQGTEAFF. In DNA form, the CDR3 reads TGTGCCAGCAGCTTGGAACAGGGAACTGAAGCTTTCTTT. Full variable domain (outside the CDR3, taken from reference TRBV5-6 and TRBJ1-1): DAGVTQSPTHLIKTRGQQVTLRCSPKSGHDTVSWYQQALGQGPQFIFQYYEEEERQRGNFPDRFSGHQFPNYSSELNVNALLLGDSALYLCASSLEQGTEAFFGQGTRLTVV.

The chain is built from TRBV2 and TRBJ2-3; 7 bases agree with TRBD1. The ends lost 5 bases at V and 2 bases at J; junction bases unmatched: 7. The CDR3 consists of 15 residues. Per the germline V gene, CDR1 is SNHLY and CDR2 is FYNNEI. In DNA form, the CDR3 reads TGTGCCAGCAGTCTACAGGGGATATCCACAGATACGCAGTATTTT. It translates to CASSLQGISTDTQYF.

The chain is built from TRBV7-9 and TRBJ1-2, with no clear D. V was cut by 5 bases and J by 5 bases, with 15 bases left in between. This CDR3 is 14 amino acids long. Germline lookup yields CDR1 SEHNR and CDR2 FQNEAQ (reference sequence). The CDR3 DNA is TGTGCCAGCAGCCCCATGATGGAAGGTTATGGCTACACCTTC. Amino acids: CASSPMMEGYGYTF. The full variable domain, with the rest looked up from reference TRBV7-9 and TRBJ1-2, is DTGVSQNPRHKITKRGQNVTFRCDPISEHNRLYWYRQTLGQGPEFLTYFQNEAQLEKSRLLSDRFSAERPKGSFSTLEIQRTEQGDSAMYLCASSPMMEGYGYTFGSGTRLTVV.